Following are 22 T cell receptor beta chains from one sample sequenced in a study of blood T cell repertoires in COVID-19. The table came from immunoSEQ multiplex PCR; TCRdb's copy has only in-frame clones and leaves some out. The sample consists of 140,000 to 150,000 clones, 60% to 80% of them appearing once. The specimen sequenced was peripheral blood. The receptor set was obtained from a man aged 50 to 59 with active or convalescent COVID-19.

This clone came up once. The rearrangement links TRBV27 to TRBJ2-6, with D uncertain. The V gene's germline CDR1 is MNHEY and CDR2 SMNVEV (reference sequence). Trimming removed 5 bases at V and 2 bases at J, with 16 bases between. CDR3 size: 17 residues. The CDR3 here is CASSPRPFQAGANVLTF. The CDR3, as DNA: TGTGCCAGCAGTCCCCGGCCCTTCCAGGCTGGGGCCAACGTCCTGACTTTC.

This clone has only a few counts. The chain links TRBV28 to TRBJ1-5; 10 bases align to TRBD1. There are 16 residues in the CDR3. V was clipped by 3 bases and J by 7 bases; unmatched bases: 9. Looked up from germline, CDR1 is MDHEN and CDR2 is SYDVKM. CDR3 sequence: CASSFHQGDRGQPQHF. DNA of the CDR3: TGTGCCAGCAGTTTCCACCAAGGGGACAGGGGACAGCCCCAGCATTTT.

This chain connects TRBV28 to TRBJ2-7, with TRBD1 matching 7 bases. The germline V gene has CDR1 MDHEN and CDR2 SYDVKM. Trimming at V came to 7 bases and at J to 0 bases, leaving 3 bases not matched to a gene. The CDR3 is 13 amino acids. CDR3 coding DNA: TGTGCCAGCACCCAGGGGGACTCCTACGAGCAGTACTTC. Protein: CASTQGDSYEQYF. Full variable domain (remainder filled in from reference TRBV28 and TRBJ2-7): DVKVTQSSRYLVKRTGEKVFLECVQDMDHENMFWYRQDPGLGLRLIYFSYDVKMKEKGDIPEGYSVSREKKERFSLILESASTNQTSMYLCASTQGDSYEQYFGPGTRLTVT.

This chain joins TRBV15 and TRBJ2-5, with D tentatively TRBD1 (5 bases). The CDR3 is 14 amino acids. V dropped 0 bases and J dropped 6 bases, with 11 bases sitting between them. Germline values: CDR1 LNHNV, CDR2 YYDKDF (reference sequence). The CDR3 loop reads CATSRDRASQTQYF. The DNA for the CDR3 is TGTGCCACCAGCAGAGACAGGGCCAGCCAGACCCAGTACTTC.

CDR3 in amino acids: CATSTSGDPRGQYF. DNA for the CDR3: TGTGCCACCTCGACTAGCGGGGACCCCAGGGGGCAGTATTTT. The chain carries TRBV28 and TRBJ2-3; 11 nucleotides line up with TRBD2. In germline, CDR1 is MDHEN, CDR2 SYDVKM. The J segment lost 11 bases and the V segment lost 10 bases, leaving 14 bases of the junction unmatched. The CDR3 length is 14 residues. The variable domain in full, completed from reference TRBV28 and TRBJ2-3, reads DVKVTQSSRYLVKRTGEKVFLECVQDMDHENMFWYRQDPGLGLRLIYFSYDVKMKEKGDIPEGYSVSREKKERFSLILESASTNQTSMYLCATSTSGDPRGQYFGPGTRLTVL.

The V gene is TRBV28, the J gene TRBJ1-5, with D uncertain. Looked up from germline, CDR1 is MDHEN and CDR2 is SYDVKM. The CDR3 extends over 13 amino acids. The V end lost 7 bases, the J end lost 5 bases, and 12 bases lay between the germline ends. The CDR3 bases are TGTGCCAGCACCCCGGACTCTTATCAGCCCCAGCATTTT. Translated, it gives CASTPDSYQPQHF.

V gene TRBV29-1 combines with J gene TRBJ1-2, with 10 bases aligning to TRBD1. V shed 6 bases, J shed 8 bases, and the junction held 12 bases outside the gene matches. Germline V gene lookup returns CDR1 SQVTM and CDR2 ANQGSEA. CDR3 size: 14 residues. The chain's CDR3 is CSVALGGTGEGYTF. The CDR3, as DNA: TGCAGCGTGGCCCTCGGTGGGACAGGGGAGGGCTACACCTTC. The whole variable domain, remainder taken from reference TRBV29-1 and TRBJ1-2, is SAVISQKPSRDICQRGTSLTIQCQVDSQVTMMFWYRQQPGQSLTLIATANQGSEATYESGFVIDKFPISRPNLTFSTLTVSNMSPEDSSIYLCSVALGGTGEGYTFGSGTRLTVV.

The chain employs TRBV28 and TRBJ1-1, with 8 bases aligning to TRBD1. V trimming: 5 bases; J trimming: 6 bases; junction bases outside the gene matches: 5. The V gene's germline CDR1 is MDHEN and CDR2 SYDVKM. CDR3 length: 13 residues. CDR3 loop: CASSQGARAEAFF. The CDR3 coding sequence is TGTGCCAGCAGTCAGGGGGCGCGCGCTGAAGCTTTCTTT.

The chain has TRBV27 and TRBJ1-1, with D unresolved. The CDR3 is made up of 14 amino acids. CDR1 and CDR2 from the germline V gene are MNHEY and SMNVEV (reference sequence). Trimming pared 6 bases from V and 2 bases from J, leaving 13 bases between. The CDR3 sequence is CASSVVGGNTEAFF. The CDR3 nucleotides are TGTGCCAGCAGCGTGGTGGGAGGCAACACTGAAGCTTTCTTT.

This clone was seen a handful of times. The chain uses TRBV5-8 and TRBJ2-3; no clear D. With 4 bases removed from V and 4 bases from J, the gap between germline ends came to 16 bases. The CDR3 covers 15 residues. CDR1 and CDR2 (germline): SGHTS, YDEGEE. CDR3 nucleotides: TGTGCCAGCAGCGTTCCGCGATCAACTTCAGATACGCAGTATTTT. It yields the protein CASSVPRSTSDTQYF.

This chain's CDR3 is CASSLSPGQGDNEQFF. CDR3 DNA: TGCGCCAGCAGCTTGTCACCGGGACAGGGCGACAATGAGCAGTTCTTC. The rearrangement uses TRBV5-1 and TRBJ2-1; 9 positions agree with TRBD1. CDR3 length equals 16 residues. In germline, CDR1 is SGHRS, CDR2 YFSETQ. J gave up 5 bases and V 1 base, and 7 bases lay outside the gene matches.

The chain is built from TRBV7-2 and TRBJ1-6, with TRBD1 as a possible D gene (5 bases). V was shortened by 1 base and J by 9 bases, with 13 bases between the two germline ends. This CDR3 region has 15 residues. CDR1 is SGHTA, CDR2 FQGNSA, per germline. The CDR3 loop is CASSLEAGQSSPLHF. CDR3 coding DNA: TGTGCCAGCAGCTTAGAAGCAGGGCAGAGTTCACCCCTCCACTTT.

CDR3 nucleotide sequence: TGTGCCACTCTTGACTGGGACCAAGAGACCCAGTACTTC. This sequence encodes CATLDWDQETQYF. J is TRBJ2-5 and V is TRBV6-5; D unclear. V gave up 10 bases and J gave up 0 bases, with 12 bases separating them. The length of the CDR3 is 13 residues. CDR1 and CDR2 from the germline V gene are MNHEY and SVGAGI.

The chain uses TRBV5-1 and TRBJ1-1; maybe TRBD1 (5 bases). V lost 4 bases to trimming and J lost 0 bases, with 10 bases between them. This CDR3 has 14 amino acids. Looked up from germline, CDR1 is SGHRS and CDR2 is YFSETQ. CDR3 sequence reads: CASSVQVMNTEAFF. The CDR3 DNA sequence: TGCGCCAGCAGCGTACAGGTCATGAACACTGAAGCTTTCTTT.

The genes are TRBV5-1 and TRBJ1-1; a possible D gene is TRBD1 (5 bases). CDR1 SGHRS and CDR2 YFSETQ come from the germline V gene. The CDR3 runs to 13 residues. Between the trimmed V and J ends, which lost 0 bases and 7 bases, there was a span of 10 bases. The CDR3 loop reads CASSLVQGFEAFF. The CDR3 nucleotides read TGCGCCAGCAGCTTGGTTCAGGGATTTGAAGCTTTCTTT.

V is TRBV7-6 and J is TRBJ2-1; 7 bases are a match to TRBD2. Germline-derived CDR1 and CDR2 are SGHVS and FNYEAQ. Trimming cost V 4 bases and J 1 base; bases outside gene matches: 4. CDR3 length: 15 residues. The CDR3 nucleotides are TGTGCCAGCAGCTCCGAAGCGGGATCCTACAATGAGCAGTTCTTC. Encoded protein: CASSSEAGSYNEQFF.

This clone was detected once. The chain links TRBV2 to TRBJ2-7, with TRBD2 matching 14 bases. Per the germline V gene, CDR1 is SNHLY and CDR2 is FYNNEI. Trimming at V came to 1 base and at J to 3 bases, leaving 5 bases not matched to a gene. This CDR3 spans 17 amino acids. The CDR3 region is CASSEGRLAGGLYEQYF. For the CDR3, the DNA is TGTGCCAGCAGTGAAGGACGACTAGCGGGAGGGCTCTACGAGCAGTACTTC.

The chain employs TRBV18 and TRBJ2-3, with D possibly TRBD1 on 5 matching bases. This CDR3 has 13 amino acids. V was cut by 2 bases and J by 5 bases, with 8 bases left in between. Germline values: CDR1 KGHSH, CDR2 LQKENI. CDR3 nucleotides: TGTGCCAGCTCACCAGGGGCTGTAGATACGCAGTATTTT. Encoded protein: CASSPGAVDTQYF.

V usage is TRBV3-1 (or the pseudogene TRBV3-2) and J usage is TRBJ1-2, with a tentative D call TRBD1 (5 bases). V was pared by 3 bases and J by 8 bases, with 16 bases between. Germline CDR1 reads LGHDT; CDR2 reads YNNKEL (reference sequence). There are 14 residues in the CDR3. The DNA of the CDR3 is TGTGCCAGCAGCCAGGCAGGGCTCAGGTGGGGCTACACCTTC. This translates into CASSQAGLRWGYTF.

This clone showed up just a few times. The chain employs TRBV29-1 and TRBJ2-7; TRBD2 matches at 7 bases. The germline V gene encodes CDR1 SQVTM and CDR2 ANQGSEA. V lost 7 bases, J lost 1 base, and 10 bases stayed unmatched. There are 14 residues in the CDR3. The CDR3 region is CSAVRGRESYEQYF. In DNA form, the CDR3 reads TGCAGCGCCGTGCGCGGGAGAGAGTCCTACGAGCAGTACTTC.

The CDR3 DNA reads as TGCAGCGTTGACCGGACAGGGGGCGCGGGTTTGGCGGGAGGCTCCTACAATGAGCAGTTCTTC. Protein sequence: CSVDRTGGAGLAGGSYNEQFF. V usage is TRBV29-1 and J usage is TRBJ2-1; 11 bases are shared with TRBD1. Trimming removed 3 bases from V and 0 bases from J; junction bases left unmatched: 19. This CDR3 has 21 amino acids. Germline V gene data show CDR1 as SQVTM and CDR2 as ANQGSEA.

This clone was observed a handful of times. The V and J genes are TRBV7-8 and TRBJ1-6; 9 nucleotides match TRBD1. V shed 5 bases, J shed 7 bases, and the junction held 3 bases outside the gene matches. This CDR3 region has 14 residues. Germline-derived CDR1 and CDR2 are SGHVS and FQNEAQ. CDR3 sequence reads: CASSVDRGNSPLHF. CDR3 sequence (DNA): TGTGCCAGCAGCGTCGACAGGGGGAATTCACCCCTCCACTTT.